Presented here are 27 T cell receptor beta chains from one specimen sequenced in a study of response to subunit inactivated influenza vaccine. TCRdb re-called the RT-PCR reads with MiXCR, one entry per CDR3 protein. This table holds a few hundred thousand distinct CDR3 sequences, 21% found once. Material: PBMCs from blood, obtained about 20 months after vaccination. The receptors come from a man in his fifties or sixties who received an inactivated influenza vaccine.

The chain combines TRBV4-1 with TRBJ1-4; D unclear. This CDR3 region has 17 residues. Germline V lookup: CDR1 MGHRA, CDR2 YSYEKL. The V gene lost 0 bases and the J gene lost 0 bases, with 11 bases spanning the gap. Here the CDR3 reads CASSQEGTPSTNEKLFF. The CDR3 nucleotides are TGCGCCAGCAGCCAAGAGGGCACACCGTCAACTAATGAAAAACTGTTTTTT.

The gene calls are TRBV5-6 and TRBJ1-2; 7 bases agree with TRBD1. V lost 2 bases to trimming and J lost 5 bases; unmatched junction nucleotides: 6. This CDR3 has 14 residues. Germline loops: CDR1 SGHDT, CDR2 YYEEEE. CDR3 amino acids: CASSLPGQEYGYTF. In nucleotides, the CDR3 is TGTGCCAGCAGCTTACCCGGACAGGAGTATGGCTACACCTTC.

The chain's CDR3 is CASVQGDGYGYTF. The CDR3, as DNA: TGTGCCAGTGTACAGGGGGATGGCTATGGCTACACCTTC. This chain links TRBV19 with TRBJ1-2; 8 positions agree with TRBD1. Germline V gene sequence: CDR1 LNHDA, CDR2 SQIVND (reference sequence). This CDR3 spans 13 amino acids. V lost 8 bases and J lost 4; bases outside the gene matches: 6.

The chain uses TRBV30 and TRBJ2-2, with no clear D. V was clipped by 3 bases and J by 0 bases, with 14 bases between them. This CDR3 is 16 amino acids long. Germline CDR1 reads GTSNPN; CDR2 reads SVGIG (reference sequence). In DNA form, the CDR3 reads TGTGCCTGGAGGCACCCCAAGCGTTCGAACACCGGGGAGCTGTTTTTT. Translated, it gives CAWRHPKRSNTGELFF.

This chain's CDR3 is CASQPAPDREGETQYF. Written as DNA, the CDR3 is TGCGCCAGCCAACCCGCCCCAGACAGGGAAGGAGAGACCCAGTACTTC. The chain employs TRBV5-1 and TRBJ2-5, with 7 bases that match TRBD1. CDR1 and CDR2 (germline): SGHRS, YFSETQ. The V segment lost 7 bases and the J segment 4 bases; nucleotides outside the gene matches: 16. The CDR3 loop spans 16 amino acids.

The chain employs TRBV15 and TRBJ2-3; D might be TRBD2 (6 bases). Trimming cost V 11 bases and J 2 bases, with 14 bases left between them. The CDR3 extends over 13 amino acids. CDR1 and CDR2 (germline): LNHNV, YYDKDF (reference sequence). The CDR3, as DNA: TGTGCCTCCGGGCGGGGAAACACAGATACGCAGTATTTT. It specifies CASGRGNTDTQYF.

Note on this clonotype: One junction end does not reproduce the germline sequence, and a read error may be involved. The chain joins TRBV29-1 to TRBJ1-5; TRBD1 is a possible D gene (6 bases). The CDR3 contains 13 residues. Germline V CDR1 and CDR2: SQVTM, ANQGSEA. In DNA form, the CDR3 reads TGCAGCGCCGTGACAGGAAGCAGTCAGCCCCAGCATTTT. Protein sequence: CSAVTGSSQPQHF.

Only a few counts were recorded for this clonotype. This chain connects TRBV5-1 to TRBJ1-4; D call uncertain. CDR1 and CDR2 (germline): SGHRS, YFSETQ. This CDR3 has 15 residues. V was pared by 4 bases and J by 4 bases, with 14 bases between. This CDR3 reads CASSAAGIHNEKLFF. For the CDR3, the DNA is TGCGCCAGCAGCGCGGCCGGGATCCATAATGAAAAACTGTTTTTT.

V usage is TRBV6-2 or TRBV6-3 and J usage is TRBJ1-2, with D possibly matching TRBD1 (5 bases). The V gene's germline CDR1 is MNHEY and CDR2 SVGEGT. Trimming took off 7 bases at V and 4 bases at J, with 16 bases between the two ends. The CDR3 covers 14 residues. CDR3 in amino acids: CASTPGWGSYGYTF. CDR3 nucleotides: TGTGCCAGCACCCCCGGGTGGGGGTCCTATGGCTACACCTTC.

This clonotype was picked up a small number of times. This chain connects TRBV6-5 to TRBJ2-7; 8 bases line up with TRBD1. V gave up 2 bases and J gave up 4 bases; unmatched junction bases: 7. The CDR3 spans 15 residues. Germline values: CDR1 MNHEY, CDR2 SVGAGI. The CDR3 loop reads CASSYDWTGSYEQYF. The CDR3 coding sequence is TGTGCCAGCAGTTACGACTGGACAGGGAGTTACGAGCAGTACTTC.

This clonotype has a single count. The chain carries TRBV5-1 and TRBJ2-2; 8 bases agree with TRBD1. J gave up 5 bases and V 5 bases, and 2 bases lay outside the gene matches. CDR1 SGHRS and CDR2 YFSETQ come from the germline V gene. The CDR3 sequence is 13 residues long. The CDR3 DNA reads TGCGCCAGCAGGGACAGGGTTACCGGGGAGCTGTTTTTT. This sequence encodes CASRDRVTGELFF.

This clonotype was counted only a few times. The chain uses TRBV29-1 and TRBJ1-1, with D uncertain. This CDR3 spans 12 amino acids. Germline V CDR1 and CDR2: SQVTM, ANQGSEA. The V end was cut by 4 bases, the J end by 1 base, with 7 bases between. CDR3 sequence (DNA): TGCAGCGTTGTACTGAGGAACACTGAAGCTTTCTTT. Translation: CSVVLRNTEAFF. Supplemented by reference TRBV29-1 and TRBJ1-1, the full variable domain reads SAVISQKPSRDICQRGTSLTIQCQVDSQVTMMFWYRQQPGQSLTLIATANQGSEATYESGFVIDKFPISRPNLTFSTLTVSNMSPEDSSIYLCSVVLRNTEAFFGQGTRLTVV.

V usage is TRBV18 and J usage is TRBJ2-1, with D hard to call. CDR1 KGHSH and CDR2 LQKENI come from the germline V gene. V shed 2 bases and J shed 2 bases, with 7 bases lying between them. This CDR3 has 14 residues. This chain's CDR3 is CASSPVEAYNEQFF. The CDR3 region has the DNA TGTGCCAGCTCACCAGTCGAGGCCTACAATGAGCAGTTCTTC.

The table lists this clonotype with a few counts. The genes are TRBV6-4 and TRBJ2-7, with TRBD1 identical over 7 bases. The CDR3 spans 14 residues. V shed 6 bases, J shed 5 bases, and the junction held 10 bases outside the gene matches. Germline CDR1 MRHNA, CDR2 SNTAGT. The CDR3 DNA sequence: TGTGCCAGCAGCGTCGACAGGGATTACGACGAGCAGTACTTC. It specifies CASSVDRDYDEQYF.

The V call is TRBV7-3, the J call TRBJ2-2; no firm D call. With 2 bases removed from V and 6 bases from J, the gap between germline ends came to 10 bases. From germline, CDR1 is SGHTA and CDR2 FQGTGA. This CDR3 spans 14 amino acids. In DNA form, the CDR3 reads TGTGCCAGCAGCTTATCTAAGAGTGCCGGGGAGCTGTTTTTT. Translated, it gives CASSLSKSAGELFF.

The CDR3 DNA follows: TGTGCCAGCAGTTTAGGGCTAGCAAATCAGCAGTTCTTC. It is translated as CASSLGLANQQFF. V and J are TRBV27 and TRBJ2-1, with a weak D call TRBD2 (5 bases). The CDR3 loop spans 13 amino acids. V shed 2 bases and J shed 11 bases, with 13 bases lying between them. Germline V gives CDR1 MNHEY, CDR2 SMNVEV (reference sequence).

This clonotype has a count of ten or more. The chain carries TRBV11-2 and TRBJ1-1; TRBD1 matches 8 bases. Looked up from germline, CDR1 is SGHAT and CDR2 is FQNNGV. This CDR3 comprises 16 residues. The V and J ends lost 2 bases and 4 bases, in that order; junction bases with no gene match: 9. This CDR3 is CASSLPSRQGRTEAFF. Written as DNA, the CDR3 is TGTGCCAGCAGCTTACCATCGCGACAGGGGCGCACTGAAGCTTTCTTT. The entire variable domain, with the rest obtained from reference TRBV11-2 and TRBJ1-1, is as follows: EAGVAQSPRYKIIEKRQSVAFWCNPISGHATLYWYQQILGQGPKLLIQFQNNGVVDDSQLPKDRFSAERLKGVDSTLKIQPAKLEDSAVYLCASSLPSRQGRTEAFFGQGTRLTVV.

This clonotype has a handful of counts. This rearrangement joins TRBV6-1 to TRBJ1-2; 8 bases match TRBD1. V was pared by 5 bases and J by 4 bases, with 9 bases of the junction left unmatched. Germline V CDR1 and CDR2: MNHNS, SASEGT. The CDR3 covers 15 residues. CDR3 bases: TGTGCCAGCAGTCGGGCAGGGCAGGGGGCCTATGGCTACACCTTC. It specifies CASSRAGQGAYGYTF.

The rearrangement uses TRBV6-1 and TRBJ1-2, with D uncertain. CDR1 and CDR2 from the germline V gene are MNHNS and SASEGT. Trimming removed 6 bases from V and 0 bases from J, with 11 bases in between. CDR3 length equals 14 residues. CDR3 in amino acids: CASSTAFSNYGYTF. The CDR3 DNA reads as TGTGCCAGCAGCACAGCGTTCTCTAACTATGGCTACACCTTC.

The chain combines TRBV12-3 or TRBV12-4 with TRBJ1-2; maybe TRBD1 (6 bases). V lost 6 bases and J lost 4, with 15 bases in between. The CDR3 loop spans 14 amino acids. CDR3 sequence reads: CASSRKRGGYGYTF. The CDR3 bases are TGTGCCAGCAGCCGCAAAAGGGGGGGCTATGGCTACACCTTC.

The chain has TRBV9 and TRBJ1-2; TRBD1 is a possible D gene (5 bases). CDR1 and CDR2 (germline): SGDLS, YYNGEE. CDR3 length equals 15 residues. The V end was cut by 0 bases, the J end by 0 bases, with 9 bases between. CDR3 sequence: CASSVGDSANYGYTF. CDR3 nucleotides: TGTGCCAGCAGCGTAGGTGACAGCGCTAACTATGGCTACACCTTC. Looking up the rest from reference TRBV9 and TRBJ1-2 gives the full variable domain: DSGVTQTPKHLITATGQRVTLRCSPRSGDLSVYWYQQSLDQGLQFLIQYYNGEERAKGNILERFSAQQFPDLHSELNLSSLELGDSALYFCASSVGDSANYGYTFGSGTRLTVV.

This clonotype was detected ten times or more. The chain carries TRBV4-1 and TRBJ1-1, with D possibly matching TRBD1 (5 bases). The CDR3 sequence is 15 residues long. Trimming left V 1 base short and J 8 bases short, with 17 bases between. The germline V gene has CDR1 MGHRA and CDR2 YSYEKL. The DNA for the CDR3 is TGCGCCAGCAGCCAAGTCCCGGTGGGGCCTGGGGAAGCTTTCTTT. Its protein product is CASSQVPVGPGEAFF.

The CDR3 sequence: CASSQDTAGRGYTF. The CDR3 DNA follows: TGTGCCAGCAGCCAGGACACAGCCGGTCGTGGCTACACCTTC. The gene calls are TRBV3-1 and TRBJ1-2, with D maybe TRBD1 (5 bases). This CDR3 spans 14 amino acids. CDR1 and CDR2 (germline): LGHDT, YNNKEL (reference sequence). The germline V and J ends were trimmed by 3 bases and 7 bases, with 15 bases remaining between them.

This clonotype was observed at least ten times. The chain carries TRBV12-3 or TRBV12-4 and TRBJ1-6; D remains ambiguous. The CDR3 runs to 15 residues. The germline V and J ends were trimmed by 3 bases and 9 bases, with 15 bases remaining between them. Written as DNA, the CDR3 is TGTGCCAGCAGTTTTCAATTAAGCGGCGGTTCACCCCTCCACTTT. As protein: CASSFQLSGGSPLHF.

Ten or more counts support this clonotype. The genes are TRBV19 and TRBJ2-7; TRBD2 might be the D (5 bases). Germline CDR1 reads LNHDA; CDR2 reads SQIVND (reference sequence). The CDR3 has 13 residues. V shed 3 bases and J shed 4 bases, with 10 bases lying between them. The CDR3, as DNA: TGTGCCAGTAGTATCAGCGGATCTTACGAGCAGTACTTC. Amino acids: CASSISGSYEQYF.

This chain uses TRBV25-1 with TRBJ2-3; maybe TRBD2 (5 bases). V was cut by 3 bases and J by 7 bases, with 11 bases left in between. The CDR3 covers 13 residues. In germline, CDR1 is MGHDK, CDR2 SYGVNS. The CDR3 sequence is CASSDGGRNTQYF. Written as DNA, the CDR3 is TGTGCCAGCAGTGACGGAGGTAGAAATACGCAGTATTTT.

This clonotype came up a few times. V is TRBV11-2 and J is TRBJ1-3; the D gene is possibly TRBD1 (6 bases). The CDR3 runs 15 residues. The V gene lost 4 bases and the J gene lost 2 bases, with 12 bases spanning the gap. Per the germline V gene, CDR1 is SGHAT and CDR2 is FQNNGV. The CDR3 DNA reads as TGTGCCAGCAGCTCCGCCGGGACAACTGGAAACACCATATATTTT. Protein product: CASSSAGTTGNTIYF.